A selection of T cell receptor beta chains follows, all from one sample in a study of control samples from healthy donors and cancer patients. Libraries were prepared by immunoSEQ multiplex PCR; TCRdb keeps only in-frame clonotypes and omits some of them. The table includes over 100,000 clones, approximately 90% detected once. The sample consisted of blood. All receptors come from a man in his forties in good health. CDR3s include the opening cysteine and the closing phenylalanine or tryptophan. The order of the fields is V gene, clone size, J gene, CDR3 protein. Some rows mark clone size as missing; the rest say once, few, many or name a class of expanded clone.

TRBV30	NA	TRBJ1-2	CAWSVKGTGSNYYTF
TRBV27	NA	TRBJ1-2	CASSRQGRYGYTF
TRBV7-3	NA	TRBJ2-1	CASGLSGGYNEQFF
TRBV18	NA	TRBJ2-7	CASSPSDEQYF
TRBV5-1	NA	TRBJ1-2	CASSLGRQGADYGYTF
TRBV6-5	NA	TRBJ1-1	CASSSRQGPMNTEAFF
TRBV6-5	NA	TRBJ1-5	CAIRQIVSQPQHF
TRBV6-1	NA	TRBJ2-1	CASSERGASSYNEQFF
TRBV25-1	once	TRBJ2-7	CASSESGTGSYEQYF
TRBV27	NA	TRBJ2-7	CASSFSGTSLDEQYF
TRBV9	NA	TRBJ1-4	CASTPGQGREKLFF
TRBV4-2	once	TRBJ1-1	CASSHPSGNTEAFF
TRBV5-6	few	TRBJ1-6	CASSLGGPNSPLHF
TRBV24-1	NA	TRBJ2-1	CATSDGPREQFF
TRBV14	NA	TRBJ1-2	CASSQDLLPIAYGYTF
TRBV4-2	once	TRBJ2-5	CASSQDGTGSQETQYF
TRBV7-9	NA	TRBJ2-7	CASSLGNVQYF
TRBV20-1	NA	TRBJ2-5	CSASKDWQETQYF
TRBV7-2	NA	TRBJ1-3	CASSPPGRSGNTIYF
TRBV7-3	NA	TRBJ2-1	CASSSRGRATYNEQFF
TRBV2	NA	TRBJ1-1	CASSDPGMNTEAFF
TRBV5-6	NA	TRBJ1-4	CASSSVRGGEKLFF
TRBV11-2	NA	TRBJ1-2	CASSLSMEGTGYTF
TRBV27	NA	TRBJ2-7	CASRSYPAGREYF
TRBV7-2	NA	TRBJ1-1	CASSFGLARDTEAFF
TRBV7-2	NA	TRBJ1-4	CASSSQGRTHEKLFF
TRBV13	NA	TRBJ1-1	CASSSYSGTRKEAFF
TRBV7-9	NA	TRBJ1-1	CASSLASGPNTEAFF
TRBV30	NA	TRBJ2-2	CAWSPRTGNTGELFF
TRBV12-3/TRBV12-4	NA	TRBJ2-1	CASRYNEQFF
TRBV6-5	NA	TRBJ2-7	CASSYSDRGSSYEQYF
TRBV19	NA	TRBJ2-7	CASSIFPRQGGSYEQYF
TRBV4-3	NA	TRBJ2-1	CASYPRGAYNEQFF
TRBV3-1/TRBV3-2	NA	TRBJ2-7	CASSPSRDREQYF
TRBV2	NA	TRBJ1-2	CASSEQLTYGYTF
TRBV27	NA	TRBJ2-2	CASSGLKNTGELFF
TRBV6-6	once	TRBJ2-1	CASIIDLSGYNEQFF
TRBV10-2	NA	TRBJ2-7	CASTSGYEQYF
TRBV3-1/TRBV3-2	NA	TRBJ2-5	CASSQSSGGETQYF
TRBV4-3	NA	TRBJ2-7	CASSQAGRGYEQYF
TRBV7-8	NA	TRBJ1-2	CASSLAGGPRGYGYTF
TRBV10-1	NA	TRBJ2-7	CASSASAEQYF
TRBV7-9	NA	TRBJ2-7	CASSLELAGGHEQYF
TRBV7-2	NA	TRBJ1-2	CASSLVTGVIYGYTF
TRBV27	NA	TRBJ2-1	CASSPFAGGPYNEQFF
TRBV27	NA	TRBJ1-5	CASSRDRSNQPQHF
TRBV29-1	NA	TRBJ1-1	CSVLDTRGNTEAFF
TRBV30	few	TRBJ1-1	CAWRRGRLEAFF
TRBV18	NA	TRBJ2-3	CASSPDLGFTDTQYF
TRBV25-1	NA	TRBJ1-1	CASSENRVTEAFF
TRBV6-2/TRBV6-3	NA	TRBJ2-5	CASSLGQPQETQYF
TRBV9	NA	TRBJ2-7	CASSGQGQEQYF
TRBV30	NA	TRBJ1-6	CACGEAPSPLHF
TRBV19	NA	TRBJ1-2	CASSIAMESYGYTF